The T cell receptor beta chain under discussion was sequenced for a study of tumor-infiltrating lymphocytes in oesophageal squamous cell carcinoma. The CDR3 runs 14 residues. Germline V lookup: CDR1 SGHTA, CDR2 FQGNSA. V dropped 3 bases and J dropped 8 bases, with 14 bases sitting between them. Each CDR3 protein is one row after TCRdb ran MiXCR on the PCR reads. The table lists approximately 12,000 distinct CDR3 sequences, less than 70% of them singletons. Sequences were obtained from esophageal tumor tissue. V is TRBV7-2 and J is TRBJ2-1; D is tentatively TRBD1 or TRBD2 (5 bases each). The receptor was derived from a male donor with esophageal squamous cell carcinoma. The CDR3 is CASSFRDQNDEQFF. As DNA, the CDR3 is TGTGCCAGCAGCTTCCGGGACCAAAACGATGAGCAGTTCTTC.